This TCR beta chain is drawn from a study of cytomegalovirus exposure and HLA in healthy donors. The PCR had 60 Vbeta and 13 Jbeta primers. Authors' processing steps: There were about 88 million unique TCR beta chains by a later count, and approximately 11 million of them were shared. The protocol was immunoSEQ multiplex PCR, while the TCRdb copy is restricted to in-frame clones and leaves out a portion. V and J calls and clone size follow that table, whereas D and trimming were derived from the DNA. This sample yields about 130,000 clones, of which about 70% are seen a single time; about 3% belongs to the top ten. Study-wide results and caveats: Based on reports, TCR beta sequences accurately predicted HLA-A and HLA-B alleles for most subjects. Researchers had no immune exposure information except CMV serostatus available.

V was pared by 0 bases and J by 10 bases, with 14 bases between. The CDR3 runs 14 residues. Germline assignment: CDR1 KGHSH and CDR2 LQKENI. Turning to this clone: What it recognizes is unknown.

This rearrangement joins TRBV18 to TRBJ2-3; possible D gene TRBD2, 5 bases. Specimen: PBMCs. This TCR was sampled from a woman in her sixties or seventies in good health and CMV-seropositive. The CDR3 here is CASSPPGAGGAQYF. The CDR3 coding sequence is TGTGCCAGCTCACCACCGGGAGCCGGCGGTGCGCAGTATTTT. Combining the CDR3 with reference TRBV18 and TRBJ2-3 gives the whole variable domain NAGVMQNPRHLVRRRGQEARLRCSPMKGHSHVYWYRQLPEEGLKFMVYLQKENIIDESGMPKERFSAEFPKEGPSILRIQQVVRGDSAAYFCASSPPGAGGAQYFGPGTRLTVL.